The 27 T cell receptor beta chains presented below share a single source sample, sequenced in a study of blood T cell repertoires in COVID-19. The data were produced by immunoSEQ multiplex PCR, yet TCRdb's version contains in-frame clones alone and is incomplete. The table has around 150,000 clones, approximately 93% seen once. The specimen was peripheral blood. All receptors derive from an older woman with COVID-19, enrolled during active disease.

This clone was detected only once. The genes are TRBV6-2 or TRBV6-3 and TRBJ1-1; D unclear. The CDR3 runs 14 residues. Germline V gene sequence: CDR1 MNHEY, CDR2 SVGEGT. V lost 4 bases, J lost 6 bases, and 15 bases lay in between. CDR3 in DNA: TGTGCCAGCAGTTTTACAGCCGGCTTGGCTGAAGCTTTCTTT. Protein sequence: CASSFTAGLAEAFF.

The chain links TRBV19 to TRBJ2-2; the D gene is possibly TRBD2 (5 bases). V was cut by 0 bases and J by 6 bases, with 14 bases left in between. The CDR3 runs 16 residues. Germline CDR1 LNHDA, CDR2 SQIVND (reference sequence). CDR3: CASSIDTSWASGELFF. The CDR3, as DNA: TGTGCCAGTAGTATAGATACTAGTTGGGCGTCCGGGGAGCTGTTTTTT. Full variable domain (rest looked up from reference TRBV19 and TRBJ2-2): DGGITQSPKYLFRKEGQNVTLSCEQNLNHDAMYWYRQDPGQGLRLIYYSQIVNDFQKGDIAEGYSVSREKKESFPLTVTSAQKNPTAFYLCASSIDTSWASGELFFGEGSRLTVL.

The gene calls are TRBV5-5 and TRBJ2-3; possible D gene TRBD2, 5 bases. Germline assignment: CDR1 SGHKS and CDR2 YYEKEE (reference sequence). The CDR3 sequence is 15 residues long. V lost 4 bases and J lost 0, with 12 bases in between. CDR3 in amino acids: CASSLPADSTDTQYF. The CDR3, as DNA: TGTGCCAGCAGCCTACCAGCGGACAGCACAGATACGCAGTATTTT.

This clone showed up just once. CDR3 loop: CASSLPGSYNEQFF. The CDR3 bases are TGTGCCAGCAGCCTCCCAGGATCCTACAATGAGCAGTTCTTC. The V and J genes are TRBV11-3 and TRBJ2-1; no clear D. The CDR3 is made up of 14 amino acids. V lost 5 bases and J lost 1, with 9 bases in between. Per the germline V gene, CDR1 is SGHNT and CDR2 is YENEEA.

The chain links TRBV18 to TRBJ2-6; D is perhaps TRBD1 (5 bases). V was pared by 4 bases and J by 5 bases, with 12 bases between. The CDR3 has 15 amino acids. Germline V gene data show CDR1 as KGHSH and CDR2 as LQKENI. CDR3 sequence reads: CASSLSTGWANVLTF. For the CDR3, the DNA is TGTGCCAGCTCACTCAGTACAGGTTGGGCCAACGTCCTGACTTTC.

The chain is built from TRBV7-9 and TRBJ1-5, with D uncertain. The germline V gene encodes CDR1 SEHNR and CDR2 FQNEAQ (reference sequence). The CDR3 is 16 residues long. V was pared by 6 bases and J by 5 bases, with 20 bases between. CDR3 sequence reads: CASSRSGRVEDQPQHF. In DNA form, the CDR3 reads TGTGCCAGCAGTCGATCTGGGCGGGTCGAGGATCAGCCCCAGCATTTT.

The V gene is TRBV3-1 (or the pseudogene TRBV3-2), the J gene TRBJ1-1; D gene ambiguous. Germline-derived CDR1 and CDR2 are LGHDT and YNNKEL (reference sequence). The CDR3 covers 14 residues. Trimming pared 4 bases from V and 5 bases from J, leaving 14 bases between. The CDR3 bases are TGTGCCAGCAGCCGTGCTGAGGGAAAAACTGAAGCTTTCTTT. Translation: CASSRAEGKTEAFF.

The rearrangement uses TRBV28 and TRBJ1-2, with TRBD1 as a possible D gene (6 bases). CDR3 length: 12 residues. Per the germline V gene, CDR1 is MDHEN and CDR2 is SYDVKM. The germline V and J ends were trimmed by 10 bases and 5 bases, with 14 bases remaining between them. For the CDR3, the DNA is TGTGCCACCTGGTTAAGGGGGTATGGCTACACCTTC. It codes for CATWLRGYGYTF.

The J gene is TRBJ1-2, the V gene TRBV7-3; TRBD1 agrees at 7 bases. V trimming: 1 base; J trimming: 6 bases; junction bases outside the gene matches: 11. The CDR3 runs to 16 residues. Per the germline V gene, CDR1 is SGHTA and CDR2 is FQGTGA. The CDR3 reads CASSLNGVTGIDGYTF. The CDR3 DNA is TGTGCCAGCAGCTTAAACGGGGTGACAGGGATCGATGGCTACACCTTC.

The genes are TRBV7-6 and TRBJ2-7, with TRBD1 as a possible D gene (6 bases). The CDR3 extends over 18 amino acids. Per the germline V gene, CDR1 is SGHVS and CDR2 is FNYEAQ. Trimming pared 5 bases from V and 3 bases from J, leaving 26 bases between. For the CDR3, the DNA is TGTGCCAGCAGCCCAGTAGTTAACAGGGATCCGACTTACTACGAGCAGTACTTC. Protein: CASSPVVNRDPTYYEQYF. Using reference TRBV7-6 and TRBJ2-7 for the parts outside the CDR3, the full variable domain is GAGVSQSPRYKVTKRGQDVALRCDPISGHVSLYWYRQALGQGPEFLTYFNYEAQQDKSGLPNDRFSAERPEGSISTLTIQRTEQRDSAMYRCASSPVVNRDPTYYEQYFGPGTRLTVT.

The V gene is TRBV5-6, the J gene TRBJ1-4, with no clear D. Trimming pared 2 bases from V and 0 bases from J, leaving 8 bases between. Per the germline V gene, CDR1 is SGHDT and CDR2 is YYEEEE. CDR3 length equals 15 residues. The CDR3 region has the DNA TGTGCCAGCAGCTTAAGAAGAGCAACTAATGAAAAACTGTTTTTT. This translates into CASSLRRATNEKLFF. Supplemented by reference TRBV5-6 and TRBJ1-4, the full variable domain reads DAGVTQSPTHLIKTRGQQVTLRCSPKSGHDTVSWYQQALGQGPQFIFQYYEEEERQRGNFPDRFSGHQFPNYSSELNVNALLLGDSALYLCASSLRRATNEKLFFGSGTQLSVL.

This clone was recorded once. The chain carries TRBV5-6 and TRBJ1-5; no clear D gene. Germline-derived CDR1 and CDR2 are SGHDT and YYEEEE. The CDR3 totals 13 residues. Trimming cost V 0 bases and J 10 bases, with 11 bases left between them. This CDR3 reads CASSLGKSGPQHF. In nucleotides, the CDR3 is TGTGCCAGCAGCTTGGGGAAATCAGGCCCCCAGCATTTT.

The chain has TRBV6-1 and TRBJ2-6; 9 bases map to TRBD1. V gave up 3 bases and J gave up 0 bases; unmatched junction bases: 12. The germline V gene encodes CDR1 MNHNS and CDR2 SASEGT. The CDR3 loop spans 20 amino acids. This CDR3 is CASSDPSGTGRLSGANVLTF. The CDR3 DNA is TGTGCCAGCAGTGACCCCTCCGGGACAGGGAGACTCTCTGGGGCCAACGTCCTGACTTTC.

The chain combines TRBV5-1 with TRBJ2-3, with TRBD1 as a possible D gene (6 bases). Looked up from germline, CDR1 is SGHRS and CDR2 is YFSETQ. The CDR3 contains 15 residues. V was shortened by 4 bases and J by 0 bases, with 12 bases between the two germline ends. The CDR3 sequence: CASSPPTGSTDTQYF. The CDR3 region has the DNA TGCGCCAGCAGCCCCCCGACAGGTAGCACAGATACGCAGTATTTT.

The rearrangement links TRBV2 to TRBJ1-5; 10 bases fit TRBD1. Losses at the gene ends were 6 bases for V and 2 bases for J; bases not matched to a gene: 4. This CDR3 region has 15 residues. Germline V gene data show CDR1 as SNHLY and CDR2 as FYNNEI. The CDR3 protein is CASRTGGLGNQPQHF. The CDR3 coding sequence is TGTGCCAGCAGGACAGGGGGCTTGGGCAATCAGCCCCAGCATTTT.

J is TRBJ2-7 and V is TRBV6-1; D might be TRBD1 (5 bases). Trimming stripped 3 bases from V and 0 bases from J, with 18 bases between. The CDR3 sequence is 17 residues long. Germline V lookup: CDR1 MNHNS, CDR2 SASEGT. The DNA for the CDR3 is TGTGCCAGCAGTGACCAGGGTCCCCTCCGGAGCTCCTACGAGCAGTACTTC. It yields the protein CASSDQGPLRSSYEQYF.

This chain connects TRBV19 to TRBJ1-1; TRBD1 might be the D (6 bases). CDR1 and CDR2 from the germline V gene are LNHDA and SQIVND (reference sequence). The V end lost 6 bases, the J end lost 7 bases, and 15 bases lay between the germline ends. The CDR3 totals 13 residues. CDR3 region: CASRTTGLGEAFF. CDR3 in DNA: TGTGCCAGTAGAACTACAGGGCTCGGTGAAGCTTTCTTT.

The chain recombines TRBV11-3 with TRBJ1-1, with TRBD1 as a possible D gene (5 bases). Germline CDR1 and CDR2: SGHNT and YENEEA. Trimming removed 1 base at V and 0 bases at J, with 6 bases between. This CDR3 is built from 14 residues. The CDR3 region is CASSLGRVNTEAFF. In nucleotides, the CDR3 is TGTGCCAGCAGCTTAGGCAGGGTGAACACTGAAGCTTTCTTT.

CDR3 loop: CASSGSGGAVGELFF. The CDR3 nucleotides read TGTGCCAGCAGCGGGAGCGGGGGGGCCGTCGGGGAGCTGTTTTTT. The chain has TRBV11-3 and TRBJ2-2; 10 bases fit TRBD2. Germline V gene data show CDR1 as SGHNT and CDR2 as YENEEA. The V segment lost 5 bases and the J segment 7 bases; nucleotides outside the gene matches: 7. This CDR3 region has 15 residues.

On this clone: Other DNA sequences in the same sample also yield this CDR3. The CDR3 region is CASSQTGNTEAFF. The DNA for the CDR3 is TGTGCCAGCAGCCAAACGGGAAACACTGAAGCTTTCTTT. The chain combines TRBV3-1 (or the pseudogene TRBV3-2) with TRBJ1-1; unclear D gene. Between the trimmed V and J ends, which lost 2 bases and 2 bases, there was a span of 6 bases. CDR3 length: 13 residues. Germline lookup yields CDR1 LGHDT and CDR2 YNNKEL (reference sequence).

The CDR3: CASSGGLAGAEETQYF. The CDR3 nucleotides read TGTGCCAGCAGCGGGGGACTAGCGGGGGCTGAAGAGACCCAGTACTTC. This sequence joins TRBV4-2 and TRBJ2-5; 14 positions agree with TRBD2. This CDR3 has 16 amino acids. The junction had 5 bases not matched to a gene; V was cut back by 5 bases and J by 3 bases. Germline V gene lookup returns CDR1 LGHNA and CDR2 YNFKEQ.

V usage is TRBV7-2 and J usage is TRBJ1-4; D possibly corresponds to TRBD1 (5 bases). Germline V lookup: CDR1 SGHTA, CDR2 FQGNSA. This CDR3 region has 13 residues. Trimming stripped 7 bases from V and 5 bases from J, with 11 bases between. The CDR3 DNA follows: TGTGCCAGCACCGGCAGGGTGAATGAAAAACTGTTTTTT. Amino acids: CASTGRVNEKLFF.

The chain links TRBV4-3 to TRBJ1-6; 7 bases map to TRBD1. Per the germline V gene, CDR1 is LGHNA and CDR2 is YSLEER. The CDR3 extends over 16 amino acids. V trimming: 0 bases; J trimming: 6 bases; junction bases outside the gene matches: 5. The CDR3 coding sequence is TGCGCCAGCAGCCAAGATTTAGGGACAGTTAATTCACCCCTCCACTTT. Protein: CASSQDLGTVNSPLHF.

This clone was seen just once. The V and J genes are TRBV3-1 (or the pseudogene TRBV3-2) and TRBJ1-3, with D unresolved. Germline V gives CDR1 LGHDT, CDR2 YNNKEL (reference sequence). The CDR3 runs to 13 residues. The ends were cut back, 1 base at V and 4 bases at J, with 5 bases in the middle. CDR3 amino acids: CASSQGQGNTIYF. The CDR3 coding sequence is TGTGCCAGCAGCCAAGGTCAGGGAAACACCATATATTTT.

In its sample, this clone was seen once. V usage is TRBV12-3 or TRBV12-4 and J usage is TRBJ2-7; D is ambiguous. The V end lost 5 bases, the J end lost 4 bases, and 6 bases lay between the germline ends. The CDR3 is 11 amino acids. This chain's CDR3 is CASSPGYEQYF. CDR3 DNA: TGTGCCAGCAGTCCAGGATACGAGCAGTACTTC.

The rearrangement joins TRBV9 to TRBJ2-5; no reliable D call. The CDR3 spans 14 residues. Trimming removed 4 bases from V and 2 bases from J, with 12 bases in between. Germline V lookup: CDR1 SGDLS, CDR2 YYNGEE. The chain's CDR3 is CASSPHYQQETQYF. CDR3 bases: TGTGCCAGCAGCCCCCACTACCAGCAAGAGACCCAGTACTTC. Complete variable domain (other parts from reference TRBV9 and TRBJ2-5): DSGVTQTPKHLITATGQRVTLRCSPRSGDLSVYWYQQSLDQGLQFLIQYYNGEERAKGNILERFSAQQFPDLHSELNLSSLELGDSALYFCASSPHYQQETQYFGPGTRLLVL.

The chain carries TRBV7-2 and TRBJ1-2, with a weak D call TRBD1 (6 bases). Trimming pared 5 bases from V and 0 bases from J, leaving 10 bases between. Germline CDR1 is SGHTA and CDR2 is FQGNSA. The CDR3 contains 14 residues. The CDR3 is CASSQGQTNYGYTF. CDR3 DNA sequence: TGTGCCAGCAGCCAAGGACAGACTAACTATGGCTACACCTTC.